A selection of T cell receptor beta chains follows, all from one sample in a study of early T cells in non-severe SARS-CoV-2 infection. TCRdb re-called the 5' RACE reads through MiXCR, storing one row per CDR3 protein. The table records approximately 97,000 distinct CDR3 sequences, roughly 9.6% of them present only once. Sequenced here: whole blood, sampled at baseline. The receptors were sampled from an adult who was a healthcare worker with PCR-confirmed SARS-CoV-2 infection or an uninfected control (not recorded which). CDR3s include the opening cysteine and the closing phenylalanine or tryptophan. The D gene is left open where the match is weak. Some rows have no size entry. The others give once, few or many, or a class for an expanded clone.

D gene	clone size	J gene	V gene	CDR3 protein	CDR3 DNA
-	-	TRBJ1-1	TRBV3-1	CASSQGATEAFF	TGTGCCAGCAGCCAGGGAGCAACTGAAGCTTTCTTT
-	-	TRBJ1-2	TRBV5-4	CASSLRGFGYTF	TGTGCCAGCAGCCTACGGGGGTTTGGCTACACCTTC
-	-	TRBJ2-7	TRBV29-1	CSVDGTERLHYEQYF	TGCAGCGTTGATGGGACCGAGAGACTCCACTACGAGCAGTACTTC
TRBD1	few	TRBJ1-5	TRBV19	CASSVTGASQPQHF	TGTGCCAGTAGTGTGACAGGGGCAAGTCAGCCCCAGCATTTT
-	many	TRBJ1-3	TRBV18	CASSPIQTGGNTIYF	TGTGCCAGCTCACCCATACAGACTGGTGGAAACACCATATATTTT
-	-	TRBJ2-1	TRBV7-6	CASSFLANEQFF	TGTGCCAGCAGCTTTCTAGCGAATGAGCAGTTCTTC
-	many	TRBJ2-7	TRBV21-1	CASSNLNSPDYEQYF	TGTGCCAGCAGCAATTTGAACAGCCCGGACTACGAGCAGTACTTC
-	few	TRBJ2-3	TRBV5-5	CASSPSPDSTDTQYF	TGTGCCAGCAGCCCATCCCCGGACAGCACAGATACGCAGTATTTT
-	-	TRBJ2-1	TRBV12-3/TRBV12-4	CASSTTGLGYNEQFF	TGTGCCAGCAGCACTACAGGGCTGGGCTACAATGAGCAGTTCTTC
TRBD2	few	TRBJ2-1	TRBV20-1	CSARGLADGNEQFF	TGCAGTGCGCGGGGACTAGCGGACGGTAATGAGCAGTTCTTC
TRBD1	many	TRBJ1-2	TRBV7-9	CASSPPGTGLDYGYTF	TGTGCCAGCAGCCCACCTGGGACAGGTCTCGACTATGGCTACACCTTC
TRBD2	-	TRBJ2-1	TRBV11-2	CASSLQGGAGGSYNEQFF	TGTGCCAGCAGCTTACAGGGCGGAGCGGGAGGCTCCTACAATGAGCAGTTCTTC
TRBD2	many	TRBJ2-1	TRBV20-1	CSAFKAGGPDNEQFF	TGCAGTGCTTTCAAAGCGGGAGGGCCCGACAATGAGCAGTTCTTC
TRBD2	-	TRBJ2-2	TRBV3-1	CASSQYSGENTGELFF	TGTGCCAGCAGCCAATACAGCGGGGAGAACACCGGGGAGCTGTTTTTT
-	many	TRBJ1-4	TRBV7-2	CASSPSAANEKLFF	TGTGCCAGCAGCCCCTCAGCGGCTAATGAAAAACTGTTTTTT